The 21 T cell receptor beta chains below come from one sample, sequenced in a study of T cells in Graves' hyperthyroidism and ophthalmopathy (dated by TCRdb to about 2019). The library came from multiplex PCR. The instrument was an Illumina HiSeq 2000. TCR beta CDR3 regions were amplified from RNA transcripts. A first-round RT-PCR of the TCR CDR3 used the HTBI primer set with the Qiagen OneStep RT-PCR kit. The public reads were reanalyzed by TCRdb: fastp trimming at Q25, MiXCR alignment, in-frame beta chains only. Each entry is one CDR3 protein sequence, shown with its most common DNA and genes. This sample is represented by hundreds of thousands of distinct CDR3 sequences; roughly 14% of them were singletons. Under 15% of the sample goes to the ten largest clones. Sequencing used blood. The receptors come from a man aged 18 to 29 with Graves' ophthalmopathy.

V usage is TRBV3-1 and J usage is TRBJ2-3, with 8 nucleotides matching TRBD2. The V gene end was trimmed by 4 bases and the J gene end by 0 bases; junction bases not matched to a gene: 9. From germline, CDR1 is LGHDT and CDR2 YNNKEL (reference sequence). The CDR3 totals 17 residues. In nucleotides, the CDR3 is TGTGCCAGCAGCCGGCAACCAGGCGGGGGGAGCACAGATACGCAGTATTTT. Residues: CASSRQPGGGSTDTQYF.

The chain has TRBV5-6 and TRBJ2-7; 9 bases map to TRBD2. The CDR3 has 15 amino acids. Germline CDR1 is SGHDT and CDR2 is YYEEEE. V lost 2 bases and J lost 2; bases outside the gene matches: 5. The CDR3 spells CASSFSSSGAYEQYF. CDR3 DNA sequence: TGTGCCAGCAGCTTCTCATCTAGCGGGGCCTACGAGCAGTACTTC.

The genes are TRBV7-6 and TRBJ2-2; D tentatively reads TRBD1 or TRBD2 (5 bases each). Germline CDR1 is SGHVS and CDR2 is FNYEAQ. The CDR3 extends over 16 amino acids. Trimming took off 2 bases at V and 6 bases at J, with 16 bases between the two ends. CDR3 loop: CASSLSSGTLAGELFF. The CDR3 DNA is TGTGCCAGCAGCTTAAGCTCAGGGACCCTCGCCGGGGAGCTGTTTTTT.

This clonotype came up many times. The chain joins TRBV9 to TRBJ2-3; 10 bases fit TRBD2. The CDR3 contains 17 residues. V gave up 4 bases and J gave up 6 bases; unmatched junction bases: 14. Germline CDR1 reads SGDLS; CDR2 reads YYNGEE. CDR3 in amino acids: CASSSPTSGLVVDTQYF. The DNA of the CDR3 is TGTGCCAGCAGCTCTCCGACTAGCGGGTTGGTGGTGGATACGCAGTATTTT.

The J gene is TRBJ1-3, the V gene TRBV29-1, with D perhaps matching TRBD1 (6 bases). Per the germline V gene, CDR1 is SQVTM and CDR2 is ANQGSEA. The CDR3 contains 14 residues. V was trimmed by 7 bases and J by 2 bases, leaving 15 bases between them. CDR3 coding DNA: TGCAGCGCCCGGGACACCTATGCTGGAAACACCATATATTTT. It translates to CSARDTYAGNTIYF.

This clonotype has only a few counts. The J gene is TRBJ1-2, the V gene TRBV11-2; 8 bases match TRBD1. The CDR3 is 15 amino acids. V shed 5 bases and J 3 bases; nucleotides not matched to a gene: 8. Germline loops: CDR1 SGHAT, CDR2 FQNNGV. The CDR3 DNA is TGTGCCAGCAGCGTGGACAGGGCAATCGACTATGGCTACACCTTC. This gives the protein CASSVDRAIDYGYTF.

The chain recombines TRBV20-1 with TRBJ2-1; a weak D match, TRBD1 (5 bases). CDR1 is DFQATT, CDR2 SNEGSKA, per germline (reference sequence). The CDR3 contains 15 residues. Trimming cost V 1 base and J 3 bases, with 13 bases left between them. CDR3 in amino acids: CSARVGRSIYNEQFF. CDR3 sequence (DNA): TGCAGTGCTAGAGTGGGGCGGAGTATCTACAATGAGCAGTTCTTC.

This clonotype was counted ten times or more. The gene calls are TRBV3-1 and TRBJ1-5; no clear D gene. CDR1 is LGHDT and CDR2 is YNNKEL in the germline V gene (reference sequence). CDR3 length: 14 amino acids. V lost 4 bases and J 1 base, leaving 8 bases between the germline ends. CDR3: CASSRAHSNQPQHF. The CDR3 nucleotides read TGTGCCAGCAGCCGGGCCCACAGCAATCAGCCCCAGCATTTT. Variable domain in full (rest from reference TRBV3-1 and TRBJ1-5): DTAVSQTPKYLVTQMGNDKSIKCEQNLGHDTMYWYKQDSKKFLKIMFSYNNKELIINETVPNRFSPKSPDKAHLNLHINSLELGDSAVYFCASSRAHSNQPQHFGDGTRLSIL.

This clonotype has ten or more counts. V gene TRBV2 combines with J gene TRBJ2-3, with TRBD2 matching over 11 bases. After removal of 7 bases from V and 3 bases from J, the junction contained 6 bases not matched to a gene. The CDR3 covers 15 residues. CDR1 is SNHLY, CDR2 FYNNEI, per germline. As DNA, the CDR3 is TGTGCCAGCAACTACGGGACTAGCGGAACAGATACGCAGTATTTT. Translation: CASNYGTSGTDTQYF.

V gene TRBV7-9 combines with J gene TRBJ1-5; D gene uncertain. The CDR3 is 13 amino acids. V gave up 6 bases and J gave up 6 bases, with 12 bases separating them. The V gene's germline CDR1 is SEHNR and CDR2 FQNEAQ (reference sequence). The CDR3 DNA reads TGTGCCAGCAGTCCCGGCGAGTCTCAGCCCCAGCATTTT. Translating gives CASSPGESQPQHF.

This clonotype was seen only a few times. This may stem from a read error, because a much larger clone lies one nucleotide away. The rearrangement uses TRBV12-3 or TRBV12-4 and TRBJ1-5; perhaps TRBD1 as D (5 bases). There are 15 residues in the CDR3. The CDR3 coding sequence is TGTGCCAGCAGTCAGGACACCGGTAGCGATCAGCCCCAGCATTTT. This gives the protein CASSQDTGSDQPQHF.

This clonotype has only a few counts. The chain carries TRBV6-4 and TRBJ1-1, with D unresolved. The CDR3 loop spans 17 amino acids. Germline CDR1 and CDR2: MRHNA and SNTAGT. Trimming removed 5 bases at V and 3 bases at J, with 22 bases between. In nucleotides, the CDR3 is TGTGCCAGCAGTAGACACGGACTTTTTGGGATGGACACTGAAGCTTTCTTT. This gives the protein CASSRHGLFGMDTEAFF.

The rearrangement uses TRBV12-3 or TRBV12-4 and TRBJ2-1; D is tentatively TRBD1 or TRBD2 (5 bases each). This CDR3 is 15 amino acids long. Trimming left V 6 bases short and J 4 bases short, with 16 bases between. The CDR3 DNA sequence: TGTGCCAGCAGCCCCAGCGGAGAGGGGTACAATGAGCAGTTCTTC. Its protein is CASSPSGEGYNEQFF.

This chain joins TRBV11-3 and TRBJ2-1; 10 bases map to TRBD1. V shed 8 bases and J 6 bases; nucleotides not matched to a gene: 10. The CDR3 covers 15 residues. Germline lookup yields CDR1 SGHNT and CDR2 YENEEA. This CDR3 is CASATGQGLSNEQFF. DNA of the CDR3: TGTGCCAGCGCCACGGGACAGGGGCTCTCCAATGAGCAGTTCTTC.

This clonotype was recorded many times. The chain links TRBV7-6 to TRBJ2-5; 11 bases are shared with TRBD1. CDR1 is SGHVS, CDR2 FNYEAQ, per germline. The CDR3 is 15 amino acids. V was clipped by 3 bases and J by 6 bases; unmatched bases: 6. CDR3 nucleotide sequence: TGTGCCAGCAGCTTGGGACAGGGGGGCCTTCAGACCCAGTACTTC. Residues: CASSLGQGGLQTQYF.

The CDR3 spells CASSAGTSGLLANTGELFF. The CDR3 coding sequence is TGCGCCAGCAGCGCCGGGACTAGCGGGTTACTCGCGAACACCGGGGAGCTGTTTTTT. The chain employs TRBV5-1 and TRBJ2-2; 12 bases map to TRBD2. This CDR3 contains 19 residues. Per the germline V gene, CDR1 is SGHRS and CDR2 is YFSETQ. J was trimmed by 0 bases and V by 4 bases; bases with no gene match: 10.

As regards this clonotype: Relative to the germline gene, one junction end is altered; a read error may explain this. The chain combines TRBV7-9 with TRBJ1-2, with unresolved D. Germline V CDR1 and CDR2: SEHNR, FQNEAQ (reference sequence). CDR3 length: 13 amino acids. CDR3 DNA sequence: TGTGCCAGCAGCTTAGGGCAGTACTATGGCTGCACCTTC. Protein sequence: CASSLGQYYGCTF.

The rearrangement uses TRBV7-2 and TRBJ2-1; 15 positions agree with TRBD2. Trimming cost V 5 bases and J 1 base; bases outside gene matches: 6. Germline V CDR1 and CDR2: SGHTA, FQGNSA. This CDR3 has 18 amino acids. In DNA, the CDR3 is TGTGCCAGCAGCGGCGGGACTAGCGGGGGGAGTTCCTACAATGAGCAGTTCTTC. Translating it yields CASSGGTSGGSSYNEQFF.

In its sample, this clonotype was seen many times. This chain uses TRBV12-3 or TRBV12-4 with TRBJ1-1, with D perhaps matching TRBD1 (5 bases). V lost 5 bases and J 11 bases, leaving 18 bases between the germline ends. The CDR3 runs 13 residues. The CDR3 DNA reads as TGTGCCAGCAGTAAGGGGACTCACAGCCAGGCTTTCTTT. Translating it yields CASSKGTHSQAFF.

There are a few counts of this clonotype. This chain links TRBV10-2 with TRBJ2-5; 13 bases are a match to TRBD2. The ends lost 3 bases at V and 5 bases at J; junction bases unmatched: 6. This CDR3 region has 16 residues. Germline V gives CDR1 WSHSY, CDR2 SAAADI. CDR3 nucleotide sequence: TGCGCCAGCAGTGATTTGGGACTAGCGGGGATGGAGACCCAGTACTTC. Translated, it gives CASSDLGLAGMETQYF.

In this sample, this clonotype turned up many times. The chain combines TRBV14 with TRBJ2-1; no firm D call. CDR3 length equals 14 residues. Germline V CDR1 and CDR2: SGHDN, FVKESK. Trimming took 4 bases from V and 8 from J, leaving 15 bases between them. CDR3 region: CASSPWGLADEQFF. The CDR3, as DNA: TGTGCCAGCAGCCCCTGGGGTTTAGCTGATGAGCAGTTCTTC.